The 21 T cell receptor beta chains presented below share a single source sample, sequenced in a study of shared clonotypes between healthy human individuals. This table comes from immunoSEQ multiplex PCR, and its TCRdb copy is limited to in-frame clones, with some not included. The sample includes millions of clones, 85% to 95% of them seen just once. Material for sequencing was naive CD4+ T cells sorted from blood. Subset here: CD45RA+ positively selected. Receptors were obtained from a man younger than 30 in good health.

The chain joins TRBV6-1 to TRBJ2-5, with D unclear. This CDR3 is built from 13 residues. V shed 3 bases and J shed 5 bases, with 10 bases lying between them. Germline loops: CDR1 MNHNS, CDR2 SASEGT. The CDR3 region has the DNA TGTGCCAGCAGTGAGCAGGCCGTCGAGACCCAGTACTTC. This translates into CASSEQAVETQYF.

V gene TRBV15 combines with J gene TRBJ1-2; 11 bases map to TRBD1. Unmatched junction bases numbered 15, after V lost 5 bases and J lost 4 bases. The CDR3 loop spans 18 amino acids. In germline, CDR1 is LNHNV, CDR2 YYDKDF (reference sequence). CDR3 in amino acids: CATSAGNMGQGVFYGYTF. CDR3 DNA: TGTGCCACCAGCGCAGGAAATATGGGACAGGGGGTTTTCTATGGCTACACCTTC.

The CDR3 DNA reads TGTGCCAGCAGTGAAAAGGCAACAGGGGCCGAGCAGTACTTC. Residues: CASSEKATGAEQYF. The chain has TRBV6-1 and TRBJ2-7; TRBD1 matches at 7 bases. The germline V gene has CDR1 MNHNS and CDR2 SASEGT. The CDR3 has 14 amino acids. After removal of 2 bases from V and 6 bases from J, the junction contained 7 bases not matched to a gene.

There are a few counts of this clone. V gene TRBV7-2 combines with J gene TRBJ1-1; D is perhaps TRBD1 (5 bases). V was cut by 5 bases and J by 11 bases, with 15 bases left in between. The CDR3 consists of 12 residues. CDR1 and CDR2 (germline): SGHTA, FQGNSA. CDR3 amino acids: CASSVDRNRAFF. In nucleotides, the CDR3 is TGTGCCAGCAGCGTTGACAGAAACCGGGCTTTCTTT.

The V call is TRBV7-6, the J call TRBJ2-5; D gene unclear. Trimming cost V 1 base and J 10 bases, with 16 bases left between them. This CDR3 contains 14 residues. Germline CDR1 and CDR2: SGHVS and FNYEAQ. The CDR3: CASSLGASAKIQYF. CDR3 DNA: TGTGCCAGCAGCTTAGGGGCCTCTGCGAAGATCCAGTACTTC.

This chain links TRBV9 with TRBJ1-3; D may be TRBD1 (6 bases). V was pared by 0 bases and J by 3 bases, with 16 bases between. This CDR3 is 17 amino acids long. Germline CDR1 is SGDLS and CDR2 is YYNGEE. CDR3 amino acids: CASSVADGRGLGNTIYF. The CDR3 DNA is TGTGCCAGCAGCGTAGCTGACGGACGGGGGCTTGGAAACACCATATATTTT.

J is TRBJ2-7 and V is TRBV7-9, with D perhaps given as TRBD1 or TRBD2 (6 bases each). The CDR3 extends over 15 amino acids. Germline assignment: CDR1 SEHNR and CDR2 FQNEAQ (reference sequence). The germline V and J ends were trimmed by 5 bases and 2 bases, with 16 bases remaining between them. The CDR3 coding sequence is TGTGCCAGCAGCGCCGCCCAGGGGAGGCCCTACGAGCAGTACTTC. This codes for CASSAAQGRPYEQYF. The full variable domain, completed using reference TRBV7-9 and TRBJ2-7, is DTGVSQNPRHKITKRGQNVTFRCDPISEHNRLYWYRQTLGQGPEFLTYFQNEAQLEKSRLLSDRFSAERPKGSFSTLEIQRTEQGDSAMYLCASSAAQGRPYEQYFGPGTRLTVT.

This chain connects TRBV7-9 to TRBJ1-1, with D unresolved. This CDR3 is 15 amino acids long. Trimming pared 5 bases from V and 1 base from J, leaving 14 bases between. The germline V gene encodes CDR1 SEHNR and CDR2 FQNEAQ (reference sequence). The CDR3 protein is CASSGVTTENTEAFF. The CDR3 DNA reads TGTGCCAGCAGCGGCGTCACGACGGAGAACACTGAAGCTTTCTTT.

This clone was recorded once. The gene calls are TRBV4-1 and TRBJ2-3; 11 positions match TRBD2. V shed 4 bases and J 2 bases; nucleotides not matched to a gene: 8. The CDR3 length is 17 residues. Germline values: CDR1 MGHRA, CDR2 YSYEKL. In nucleotides, the CDR3 is TGCGCCAGCAGCCGAAACGGACTAGCGGGCAACACAGATACGCAGTATTTT. Translated, it gives CASSRNGLAGNTDTQYF.

V and J are TRBV7-9 and TRBJ2-2; D uncertain. V lost 7 bases and J lost 0, with 12 bases in between. This CDR3 is 15 amino acids long. Per germline, CDR1 SEHNR and CDR2 FQNEAQ (reference sequence). The CDR3 here is CASNPGLSNTGELFF. The CDR3 DNA is TGTGCCAGCAATCCGGGCCTCTCGAACACCGGGGAGCTGTTTTTT.

CDR3: CASSLYNVVLSDTIYF. CDR3 nucleotides: TGTGCCAGCAGTTTATACAACGTCGTTCTCAGTGACACCATATATTTT. The chain links TRBV28 to TRBJ1-3; D uncertain. CDR1 and CDR2 from the germline V gene are MDHEN and SYDVKM. Between the trimmed V and J ends, which lost 1 base and 8 bases, there was a span of 18 bases. The CDR3 length is 16 residues.

The gene calls are TRBV11-2 and TRBJ2-7; D tentatively reads TRBD1 or TRBD2 (5 bases each). Germline values: CDR1 SGHAT, CDR2 FQNNGV. This CDR3 has 14 residues. V shed 5 bases and J shed 4 bases, with 15 bases lying between them. CDR3 sequence: CASSPGPEGYEQYF. The DNA of the CDR3 is TGTGCCAGCAGCCCGGGGCCCGAAGGGTACGAGCAGTACTTC.

The CDR3 here is CASSFRTEFYEQYF. The CDR3 DNA reads TGCGCCAGCAGCTTCCGGACAGAGTTCTACGAGCAGTACTTC. The V gene is TRBV4-1, the J gene TRBJ2-7, with D possibly matching TRBD1 (6 bases). The V end lost 5 bases, the J end lost 3 bases, and 14 bases lay between the germline ends. The germline CDR1 and CDR2 sequences are MGHRA and YSYEKL. The CDR3 loop spans 14 amino acids.

About this clone: The same CDR3 can be traced to other DNA sequences in this sample. The chain is built from TRBV2 and TRBJ1-5; TRBD1 matches 9 bases. The CDR3 totals 15 residues. The V segment lost 0 bases and the J segment 6 bases; nucleotides outside the gene matches: 3. Germline V gene data show CDR1 as SNHLY and CDR2 as FYNNEI. The CDR3 is CASSEATGGGQPQHF. The DNA for the CDR3 is TGTGCCAGCAGTGAAGCTACAGGGGGCGGTCAGCCCCAGCATTTT.

This chain links TRBV7-2 with TRBJ2-1; D is unresolved. From germline, CDR1 is SGHTA and CDR2 FQGNSA. Deletions cut 1 base from V and 12 bases from J, with 19 bases between. This CDR3 spans 15 amino acids. DNA for the CDR3: TGTGCCAGCAGCTTAGAGAAGACTCAATCTAAGGGGCAGTTCTTC. Encoded protein: CASSLEKTQSKGQFF.

The V gene is TRBV28, the J gene TRBJ1-4; 7 bases match TRBD1. The CDR3 contains 16 residues. Trimming took 5 bases from V and 5 from J; bases not matched to a gene: 11. CDR1 is MDHEN and CDR2 is SYDVKM in the germline V gene. The CDR3 DNA sequence: TGTGCCAGCAGTCCGCCCCCCGGGACAGTGAATGAAAAACTGTTTTTT. This encodes CASSPPPGTVNEKLFF.

CDR3 nucleotides: TGTGCCAGCAGTGGCGGGACAGGACCTCCAAATGAAAAACTGTTTTTT. The encoded protein is CASSGGTGPPNEKLFF. The chain has TRBV25-1 and TRBJ1-4; 8 bases fit TRBD1. Trimming cost V 4 bases and J 5 bases; bases outside gene matches: 9. Germline V CDR1 and CDR2: MGHDK, SYGVNS. The CDR3 totals 16 residues.

The chain carries TRBV5-4 and TRBJ2-7; a weak D match, TRBD2 (7 bases). The CDR3 is 14 amino acids. The V gene lost 2 bases and the J gene lost 4 bases, with 13 bases spanning the gap. Germline CDR1 and CDR2: SGHNT and YYREEE (reference sequence). This chain's CDR3 is CASSLGGAQYEQYF. CDR3 coding DNA: TGTGCCAGCAGCTTAGGGGGGGCACAGTACGAGCAGTACTTC.

V and J are TRBV11-3 and TRBJ1-1, with 7 bases identical to TRBD1. This CDR3 is 17 amino acids long. V shed 4 bases, J shed 1 base, and the junction held 12 bases outside the gene matches. Germline V gene sequence: CDR1 SGHNT, CDR2 YENEEA. The CDR3 loop is CASSYHIKTGQNTEAFF. In DNA, the CDR3 is TGTGCCAGCAGCTACCACATAAAGACAGGGCAGAACACTGAAGCTTTCTTT.

This sequence joins TRBV9 and TRBJ1-1, with TRBD1 matching 7 bases. V was clipped by 1 base and J by 1 base; unmatched bases: 4. CDR3 size: 15 residues. Germline V lookup: CDR1 SGDLS, CDR2 YYNGEE. The CDR3 DNA sequence: TGTGCCAGCAGCGTACAGGGGGGAGGGAACACTGAAGCTTTCTTT. This encodes CASSVQGGGNTEAFF.

Concerning this clone: The same CDR3 also results from other DNA sequences found in this sample. The chain combines TRBV5-1 with TRBJ2-7; 8 bases line up with TRBD1. V shed 1 base and J 3 bases; nucleotides not matched to a gene: 6. Germline V gene sequence: CDR1 SGHRS, CDR2 YFSETQ. The CDR3 is 15 amino acids. CDR3 loop: CASSLTPGQGYEQYF. CDR3 DNA: TGCGCCAGCAGCTTGACCCCCGGACAGGGCTACGAGCAGTACTTC.